These T cell receptor beta chains were read from a single sample in a study of molecular identifiers for immune sequencing clone quantification. In TCRdb, the PCR reads were re-called with MiXCR into one record per CDR3 protein. This sample has a few hundred thousand distinct CDR3 sequences, with about 26% found just once. The sequencing input was naive CD8+ T cells from blood, with Jurkat cell RNA spiked in. The receptors shown here come from a human donor in good health. Some libraries in this study had Jurkat cell RNA spiked in. CDR3s include the opening cysteine and the closing phenylalanine or tryptophan. A D gene is named only where the DNA matches it firmly. Clone size is shown for a subset of rows, as once, few, many or a class of expanded clone.

d_call: NA
j_call: TRBJ2-7
clone_size: NA
v_call: TRBV12-3/TRBV12-4
cdr3_nt: TGTGCCGGCAGCCAAGGGTGGTACGAGCAGTACTTC
cdr3_aa: CAGSQGWYEQYF

d_call: TRBD1
j_call: TRBJ2-7
clone_size: few
v_call: TRBV6-5
cdr3_nt: TGTGCCAGCGGGACAGGCGTTAAGCACGAGCAGTACTTC
cdr3_aa: CASGTGVKHEQYF

d_call: NA
j_call: TRBJ1-2
clone_size: few
v_call: TRBV19
cdr3_nt: TGTGCCAGTACCGAAGGCAGAAATAACGGGTACTATGGCTACACCTTC
cdr3_aa: CASTEGRNNGYYGYTF

d_call: NA
j_call: TRBJ2-7
clone_size: NA
v_call: TRBV4-3
cdr3_nt: TGCACCAGCAGCCAAGCCAGGTCCTACGAGCAGTACTTC
cdr3_aa: CTSSQARSYEQYF

d_call: NA
j_call: TRBJ2-5
clone_size: NA
v_call: TRBV12-3/TRBV12-4
cdr3_nt: TGTGCCAGCAGGGAGGGGATTTCGGGGCAAGAGACCCAGTACTTC
cdr3_aa: CASREGISGQETQYF

d_call: NA
j_call: TRBJ1-1
clone_size: few
v_call: TRBV19
cdr3_nt: TGTGCCAGTAGCAGTAATGGCAGGGCGTACACTGAAGCTTTCTTT
cdr3_aa: CASSSNGRAYTEAFF

d_call: TRBD2
j_call: TRBJ2-3
clone_size: NA
v_call: TRBV11-2
cdr3_nt: TGTGCCAGCAGCTTAGGAACTAGCGGGGGAAGGACAGGTACGCAGTATTTT
cdr3_aa: CASSLGTSGGRTGTQYF

d_call: NA
j_call: TRBJ1-2
clone_size: NA
v_call: TRBV4-3
cdr3_nt: TGCGCCAGCAGCCAAGCCCCACTGGTGTCCTATGGCTACACCTTC
cdr3_aa: CASSQAPLVSYGYTF

d_call: TRBD2
j_call: TRBJ2-3
clone_size: many
v_call: TRBV7-9
cdr3_nt: TGTGCCAGCAGCGCTGGACTAGCGGGGCGCACAGATACGCAGTATTTT
cdr3_aa: CASSAGLAGRTDTQYF

d_call: TRBD1
j_call: TRBJ2-7
clone_size: few
v_call: TRBV4-1
cdr3_nt: TGCGCCAGCAGCCAAGTATGGACAGGGAGAACCTACGAGCAGTACTTC
cdr3_aa: CASSQVWTGRTYEQYF

d_call: NA
j_call: TRBJ2-7
clone_size: few
v_call: TRBV5-6
cdr3_nt: TGTGCCAGCAGCTCGGGACTGCAGCGGCACGAGCAGTACTTC
cdr3_aa: CASSSGLQRHEQYF

d_call: TRBD2
j_call: TRBJ2-3
clone_size: few
v_call: TRBV4-1
cdr3_nt: TGCGCCAGCAGCCTGATAGCGGGGGGGTTCACAGATACGCAGTATTTT
cdr3_aa: CASSLIAGGFTDTQYF

d_call: TRBD1
j_call: TRBJ2-3
clone_size: many
v_call: TRBV7-9
cdr3_nt: TGTGCCAGCAGCCCCTGGGACAGCCCAGATACGCAGTATTTT
cdr3_aa: CASSPWDSPDTQYF

d_call: NA
j_call: TRBJ1-3
clone_size: NA
v_call: TRBV4-1
cdr3_nt: TGCGCCAGCAGCCAAGCACCTGGAAACACCATATATTTT
cdr3_aa: CASSQAPGNTIYF

d_call: NA
j_call: TRBJ2-2
clone_size: many
v_call: TRBV20-1
cdr3_nt: TGCAGTGCTACCGCGGGAATCGTGAACACCGGGGAGCTGTTTTTT
cdr3_aa: CSATAGIVNTGELFF

d_call: TRBD1
j_call: TRBJ2-1
clone_size: few
v_call: TRBV19
cdr3_nt: TGTGCCAGTAGTTTGGGACAGGCAAATGAGCAGTTCTTC
cdr3_aa: CASSLGQANEQFF

d_call: NA
j_call: TRBJ2-1
clone_size: many
v_call: TRBV4-3
cdr3_nt: TGCGCCAGCAGCCCGGGGGCGAGCTCCTACAATGAGCAGTTCTTC
cdr3_aa: CASSPGASSYNEQFF

d_call: NA
j_call: TRBJ2-7
clone_size: few
v_call: TRBV7-5
cdr3_nt: NA
cdr3_aa: CISVPEAQGPLPVTYEQYF

d_call: TRBD2
j_call: TRBJ2-1
clone_size: NA
v_call: TRBV7-6
cdr3_nt: TGTGCCAGCAGCCCTGGGGGGGAGGGCCCCTACAATGAGCAGTTCTTC
cdr3_aa: CASSPGGEGPYNEQFF

d_call: NA
j_call: TRBJ1-5
clone_size: few
v_call: TRBV28
cdr3_nt: TGTGCCAGCAGTTTATTTCGGGGGGGCGAAAATCAGCCCCAGCATTTT
cdr3_aa: CASSLFRGGENQPQHF

d_call: NA
j_call: TRBJ2-2
clone_size: NA
v_call: TRBV25-1
cdr3_nt: TGTGCCAGCAGTGCCTGGGGGGATGTCACCGGGGAGCTGTTTTTT
cdr3_aa: CASSAWGDVTGELFF

d_call: TRBD1
j_call: TRBJ2-5
clone_size: few
v_call: TRBV9
cdr3_nt: TGTGCCAGCAGCGTAGCGCCGGGACAGAAAGAGACCCAGTACTTC
cdr3_aa: CASSVAPGQKETQYF

d_call: TRBD2
j_call: TRBJ2-1
clone_size: NA
v_call: TRBV4-3
cdr3_nt: TGCGCCAGCAGCCAAGATGGTCGGCTAGCGGGAGGTATCAATGAGCAGTTCTTC
cdr3_aa: CASSQDGRLAGGINEQFF

d_call: NA
j_call: TRBJ2-3
clone_size: many
v_call: TRBV7-2
cdr3_nt: TGTGCCAGCAGCTTAGGGGGAGAGGATACGCAGTATTTT
cdr3_aa: CASSLGGEDTQYF

d_call: TRBD1
j_call: TRBJ2-2
clone_size: NA
v_call: TRBV6-5
cdr3_nt: TGTGCCAGCGCCCCCGGGACAGGGAACACCGGGGAGCTGTTTTTT
cdr3_aa: CASAPGTGNTGELFF

d_call: NA
j_call: TRBJ1-1
clone_size: few
v_call: TRBV12-3/TRBV12-4
cdr3_nt: TGTGCCAGCAGTTTAGTGGGGGCAAAAGCTTTCTTT
cdr3_aa: CASSLVGAKAFF

d_call: NA
j_call: TRBJ1-5
clone_size: few
v_call: TRBV3-1
cdr3_nt: TGTGCCAGCAGCCAAGATGTGGGGAATCAGCCCCAGCATTTT
cdr3_aa: CASSQDVGNQPQHF

d_call: TRBD1
j_call: TRBJ1-2
clone_size: NA
v_call: TRBV29-1
cdr3_nt: TGCAGCGTTGAAAACAGGGGTATCGGCTATGGCTACACCTTC
cdr3_aa: CSVENRGIGYGYTF

d_call: NA
j_call: TRBJ2-3
clone_size: many
v_call: TRBV7-2
cdr3_nt: TGTGCCAGCAGCTCACAGGTCACAGATACGCAGTATTTT
cdr3_aa: CASSSQVTDTQYF

d_call: NA
j_call: TRBJ2-3
clone_size: NA
v_call: TRBV11-2
cdr3_nt: TGTGCCAGCAGCTCGTGGACCGACAGAATCCCAGATACGCAGTATTTT
cdr3_aa: CASSSWTDRIPDTQYF

d_call: NA
j_call: TRBJ2-4
clone_size: NA
v_call: TRBV11-2
cdr3_nt: TGTGCCAGCTCCCAGGCCTTAGCCAAAATCATTCAGTACTTC
cdr3_aa: CASSQALAKIIQYF

d_call: TRBD1
j_call: TRBJ1-2
clone_size: few
v_call: TRBV7-9
cdr3_nt: TGTGCCAGCAGCTTAGTAGGGGGCGCGGTGAACTATGGCTACACCTTT
cdr3_aa: CASSLVGGAVNYGYTF

d_call: NA
j_call: TRBJ2-2
clone_size: few
v_call: TRBV6-9
cdr3_nt: TGTGCCAGCGGGCCTAGGGGAGCGAACACCGGGGAGCTGTTTTTT
cdr3_aa: CASGPRGANTGELFF

d_call: TRBD2
j_call: TRBJ2-2
clone_size: few
v_call: TRBV20-1
cdr3_nt: TGCAGTGCTAGGGACCCGGGACTAGCGGGGTATGACAACCGGGAGCTGTTTTTT
cdr3_aa: CSARDPGLAGYDNRELFF

d_call: NA
j_call: TRBJ2-3
clone_size: few
v_call: TRBV4-1
cdr3_nt: TGCGCCAGCAGCCAAGTACTGGGGGGTACAGATACGCAGTATTTT
cdr3_aa: CASSQVLGGTDTQYF

d_call: TRBD2
j_call: TRBJ2-3
clone_size: NA
v_call: TRBV20-1
cdr3_nt: TGCAGTGCTAGAGATGAGACTAGCGCGGGCACAGATACGCAGTATTTT
cdr3_aa: CSARDETSAGTDTQYF

d_call: NA
j_call: TRBJ1-1
clone_size: many
v_call: TRBV25-1
cdr3_nt: TGTGCCAGCAGTGAATATATCCCTCAAATTGGGGGGAACACTGAAGCTTTCTTT
cdr3_aa: CASSEYIPQIGGNTEAFF

d_call: NA
j_call: TRBJ1-2
clone_size: few
v_call: TRBV5-6
cdr3_nt: TGTGCCAGCAGCTTGGGCCCGAGGGACGCCTATGGCTACACCTTC
cdr3_aa: CASSLGPRDAYGYTF

d_call: TRBD2
j_call: TRBJ2-4
clone_size: NA
v_call: TRBV27
cdr3_nt: TGTGCCAGCAGTTTATTGCCCCCCCGGTCCGCGGGAGATTGGAACATTCAGTACTTC
cdr3_aa: CASSLLPPRSAGDWNIQYF

d_call: NA
j_call: TRBJ2-7
clone_size: NA
v_call: TRBV20-1
cdr3_nt: TGCAGTGCTAGAGATCTAGGGCTAGCGATAGTCTACGAGCAGTACTTC
cdr3_aa: CSARDLGLAIVYEQYF

d_call: NA
j_call: TRBJ2-1
clone_size: NA
v_call: TRBV27
cdr3_nt: TGTGCCAGCAGTTTATCTAGGTCACGGGGGTTTGGTGAGAATGAGCAGTTCTTC
cdr3_aa: CASSLSRSRGFGENEQFF

d_call: NA
j_call: TRBJ1-2
clone_size: NA
v_call: TRBV9
cdr3_nt: TGTGCCAGCAGCGTAGCAACGTCAGATTATGGCTACACCTTC
cdr3_aa: CASSVATSDYGYTF

d_call: NA
j_call: TRBJ2-7
clone_size: NA
v_call: TRBV27
cdr3_nt: TGTGCCAGCAGTTTAATGCCTCGGGGACCTGAGCAGTACTTC
cdr3_aa: CASSLMPRGPEQYF

d_call: TRBD2
j_call: TRBJ2-2
clone_size: NA
v_call: TRBV5-4
cdr3_nt: TGTGCCAGCAGCCTTAATCTGGGGGAGGGCCACACCGGGGAGCTGTTTTTT
cdr3_aa: CASSLNLGEGHTGELFF

d_call: NA
j_call: TRBJ1-1
clone_size: NA
v_call: TRBV2
cdr3_nt: TGTGCCAGCAGCGTAGGGGGAACTGGAACGAACACTGAAGCTTTCTTT
cdr3_aa: CASSVGGTGTNTEAFF

d_call: NA
j_call: TRBJ1-1
clone_size: many
v_call: TRBV5-6
cdr3_nt: TGTGCCAGCAGCTTCAGGTGGAAGAACACTGAAGCTTTCTTT
cdr3_aa: CASSFRWKNTEAFF

d_call: TRBD1
j_call: TRBJ2-3
clone_size: NA
v_call: TRBV7-6
cdr3_nt: TGTGCCAGCAGCGGGGACAGGGGTTTTTTAACAGATACGCAGTATTTT
cdr3_aa: CASSGDRGFLTDTQYF

d_call: NA
j_call: TRBJ1-1
clone_size: many
v_call: TRBV11-2
cdr3_nt: TGTGCCAGCAGCTCCGCTCTAACGCCCGGGGGTCGGACTGAAGCTTTCTTT
cdr3_aa: CASSSALTPGGRTEAFF

d_call: NA
j_call: TRBJ2-3
clone_size: few
v_call: TRBV28
cdr3_nt: TGTGCCAGCAGTCCCCGACTAGGCGCAGATACGCAGTATTTT
cdr3_aa: CASSPRLGADTQYF

d_call: TRBD2
j_call: TRBJ2-1
clone_size: NA
v_call: TRBV7-9
cdr3_nt: TGTGCCAGCAGCTCTGCCGGGACTAGCGGGATCTTTGAGCAGTTCTTC
cdr3_aa: CASSSAGTSGIFEQFF

d_call: TRBD1
j_call: TRBJ2-7
clone_size: NA
v_call: TRBV5-6
cdr3_nt: TGTGCCAGCAGCACAGGGGGCGCCGCCTACGAGCAGTACTTC
cdr3_aa: CASSTGGAAYEQYF

d_call: TRBD1
j_call: TRBJ1-2
clone_size: NA
v_call: TRBV4-1
cdr3_nt: TGCGCCAGCAGCCAAGATGAGACCACAGGGGCAGCGTATGGCTACACCTTC
cdr3_aa: CASSQDETTGAAYGYTF

d_call: TRBD1
j_call: TRBJ1-1
clone_size: NA
v_call: TRBV5-8
cdr3_nt: TGTGCCAGCAGCACCCGGGACAGGGGCGCAGCTCTATTTGAAGCTTTCTTT
cdr3_aa: CASSTRDRGAALFEAFF

d_call: NA
j_call: TRBJ2-7
clone_size: few
v_call: TRBV20-1
cdr3_nt: TGCAGTGCTAGTCGGCTCAACTACGAGCAGTACTTC
cdr3_aa: CSASRLNYEQYF

d_call: TRBD1
j_call: TRBJ2-5
clone_size: few
v_call: TRBV4-3
cdr3_nt: TGCGCCAGCAGCCAAACCAAGTACGGGACAGGGATGATACCCCAAGAGTCCCAGTACTTC
cdr3_aa: CASSQTKYGTGMIPQESQYF

d_call: TRBD1
j_call: TRBJ1-1
clone_size: many
v_call: TRBV27
cdr3_nt: TGTGCCAGCAGGGACAGGGGCACTGAAGCTTTCTTT
cdr3_aa: CASRDRGTEAFF